Listed below are T cell receptor beta chains from one sample, sequenced in a study of long-term antiretroviral therapy in people with HIV. Using immunoSEQ multiplex PCR, the repertoire was profiled, and TCRdb retains in-frame clones only, with some absent. The sample comprises about 36,000 clones, approximately 80% of which are singletons, and approximately 6.2% rests with the top ten. The sample consisted of unsorted PBMCs, taken 0.6 years after starting antiretroviral therapy. These receptors were taken from a man younger than 30 with HIV. The CDR3 runs from the conserved cysteine through the conserved F or W. Each record gives: D gene, J gene, clone size, V gene, CDR3 DNA, CDR3 protein. The D gene is left open where the match is weak. Clone size, where shown, is once, few, many, or a class for clones that have expanded.

.,TRBJ2-2,.,TRBV11-3,TGTGCCAGCAGCCTAGAGGTGACCGGGGAGCTGTTTTTT,CASSLEVTGELFF
TRBD2,TRBJ2-7,once,TRBV19,TGTGCCAGTAGTATGAGTCCTAGCGGGAGCCACGAGCAGTACTTC,CASSMSPSGSHEQYF
.,TRBJ2-7,.,TRBV28,TGTGCCAGCAGTAAAGTGTGGGACTACGAGCAGTACTTC,CASSKVWDYEQYF
.,TRBJ2-7,.,TRBV28,TGTGCCAGCACCATATCCATGGGGGAGCAGTACTTC,CASTISMGEQYF
.,TRBJ2-7,few,TRBV5-4,TGTGCCAGCAGCTTCAGGGGCAGGGGCGAGCAGTACTTC,CASSFRGRGEQYF
.,TRBJ2-6,.,TRBV14,TGTGCCAGCAGCCAAGATTTGGGTTGGGCCAACGTCCTGACTTTC,CASSQDLGWANVLTF
.,TRBJ2-1,.,TRBV9,TGTGCCAGCAGCGTAGATATCCAGGATCGAAATGAGCAGTTCTTC,CASSVDIQDRNEQFF
.,TRBJ1-3,few,TRBV5-8,TGTGCCAGCAGCCCCGAGGGACAAAGAAACACCATATATTTT,CASSPEGQRNTIYF
.,TRBJ2-7,once,TRBV6-5,TGTGCCAGCAGTTACCCACACCCGAACGGCTACGAGCAGTACTTC,CASSYPHPNGYEQYF
.,TRBJ1-2,few,TRBV11-3,TGTGCCAGCAGCTTCAGGGCCCATGGCTACACCTTC,CASSFRAHGYTF
.,TRBJ2-5,.,TRBV28,TGTGCCAGCAGTGGACCCTTCCGAGGGACCCAGTACTTC,CASSGPFRGTQYF
.,TRBJ2-7,.,TRBV4-3,TGCGCCAGCAGCCAAGGACTAGAGCCCTACGAGCAGTACTTC,CASSQGLEPYEQYF
.,TRBJ1-2,.,TRBV30,TGTGCCTGGAGTGTACTCTCGGGGAGTTCCTATGGCTACACCTTC,CAWSVLSGSSYGYTF
TRBD1,TRBJ2-1,.,TRBV13,TGTGCCAGCAGCCCACCGGGACAGACCTACAATGAGCAGTTCTTC,CASSPPGQTYNEQFF
.,TRBJ2-7,once,TRBV5-4,TGTGCCAGCAGCTTTGAGCGGGACAGCTCCTACGAGCAGTACTTC,CASSFERDSSYEQYF
TRBD1,TRBJ2-7,.,TRBV7-8,TGTGCCAGCAGCTCACAGGGGACCGAGCAGTACTTC,CASSSQGTEQYF
.,TRBJ2-7,.,TRBV28,TGTGCCAGCAGTTTAGGGCTCTACGAGCAGTACTTC,CASSLGLYEQYF
TRBD1,TRBJ2-5,.,TRBV5-5,TGTGCCAGCAGCCGGACAGGGGTCGCTCAAGAGACCCAGTACTTC,CASSRTGVAQETQYF
.,TRBJ2-3,.,TRBV27,TGTGCCAGCAGTTTATGGGATCCCGACCGGGATACGCAGTATTTT,CASSLWDPDRDTQYF
.,TRBJ2-7,.,TRBV27,TGTGCCAGCAGTTTAGTTGGCCATTACGAGCAGTACTTC,CASSLVGHYEQYF
.,TRBJ2-3,.,TRBV4-3,TGCGCCAGCAGCCCAAGTAGGGACTCTTGGGCAGATACGCAGTATTTT,CASSPSRDSWADTQYF
.,TRBJ2-7,.,TRBV19,TGTGCCAGCTCCAGGGGCAGGGTAGCCGAGCAGTACTTC,CASSRGRVAEQYF
TRBD1,TRBJ2-2,once,TRBV6-1,TGTGCCAGCAGTGAAGCGACAGGGGGCACCGGGGAGCTGTTTTTT,CASSEATGGTGELFF
.,TRBJ2-5,.,TRBV18,TGTGCCAGCTCACTCCGGGACAGCGGGGAGACCCAGTACTTC,CASSLRDSGETQYF
.,TRBJ2-1,.,TRBV18,TGTGCCAGCTCACCACTCAACTCCGGTTTAGGGAATGAGCAGTTCTTC,CASSPLNSGLGNEQFF
.,TRBJ2-1,.,TRBV11-2,TGTGCCAGCAGCTTAGGACCTCGGGTAGCGGACAATGAGCAGTTCTTC,CASSLGPRVADNEQFF
TRBD1,TRBJ1-5,.,TRBV27,TGTGCCAGCAGTCCAAGGGCCCTGGGACAGGGAAGCAATCAGCCCCAGCATTTT,CASSPRALGQGSNQPQHF
TRBD1,TRBJ2-7,few,TRBV6-5,TGTGCCAGCAGTTCCAGGGGGCGCGAGCAGTACTTC,CASSSRGREQYF
.,TRBJ2-3,.,TRBV18,TGTGCCAGCTCACGGGACTCCACAGATACGCAGTATTTT,CASSRDSTDTQYF
TRBD2,TRBJ2-2,.,TRBV18,TGTGCCAGCTCACGAAGAACCGGGACTAGCACCACCGGGGAGCTGTTTTTT,CASSRRTGTSTTGELFF
.,TRBJ1-2,.,TRBV28,TGTGCCAGCAGTTTTACGGAGACAACTAACTATGGCTACACCTTC,CASSFTETTNYGYTF
TRBD2,TRBJ2-1,.,TRBV5-1,TGCGCCAGCAGCTTGGCCGGGACTAGCGGTCCTCGGTACAATGAGCAGTTCTTC,CASSLAGTSGPRYNEQFF
.,TRBJ2-1,.,TRBV11-2,TGTGCCAGCAGCTTTAGCAGAGAGCAGTTCTTC,CASSFSREQFF
.,TRBJ1-1,.,TRBV6-5,TGTGCCAGCAGCTTAACGGGGAACACTGAAGCTTTCTTT,CASSLTGNTEAFF
.,TRBJ2-1,.,TRBV29-1,TGCAGCGTTGAAACGGGACTCTATTCTGAGCAGTTCTTC,CSVETGLYSEQFF
.,TRBJ2-3,.,TRBV7-2,TGTGCCAGCAGTTCAGGGAGCACAGATACGCAGTATTTT,CASSSGSTDTQYF
.,TRBJ1-4,.,TRBV5-5,TGTGCCAGCAGCTTGGAATTTGGGCACCCCAGTTTT,CASSLEFGHPSF
TRBD2,TRBJ2-1,once,TRBV29-1,TGCAGCGTTGAAATTGGGGCGGGGGCCTACAATGAGCAGTTCTTC,CSVEIGAGAYNEQFF
.,TRBJ1-5,.,TRBV28,TGTGCCAGCAAATTAGAGGGGAATCAGCCCCAGCATTTT,CASKLEGNQPQHF
.,TRBJ2-3,.,TRBV25-1,TGTGCCAGCAGTGTGGGTGCAGGGGAAACAGATACGCAGTATTTT,CASSVGAGETDTQYF
TRBD2,TRBJ2-1,once,TRBV9,TGTGCCAGCAGCCCACCTAGCGGGAGGGCCGTAGATGAGCAGTTCTTC,CASSPPSGRAVDEQFF
TRBD1,TRBJ1-1,.,TRBV7-9,TGTGCCAGCAGCTCTTCCGGGACAGGGAAGGCTGAAGCTTTCTTT,CASSSSGTGKAEAFF
TRBD1,TRBJ2-7,.,TRBV27,TGTGCCAGCAGTTTCACATCAGGGGGACAGCAGTACTTC,CASSFTSGGQQYF
TRBD1,TRBJ2-7,.,TRBV5-4,TGTGCCAGCAGCTTCCGGGACAGAGACTACGAGCAGTACTTC,CASSFRDRDYEQYF
TRBD1,TRBJ2-7,medium-sized,TRBV18,TGTGCCAGCTCACCACGGGACAGGGTGGGTGAGCAGTACTTC,CASSPRDRVGEQYF
.,TRBJ2-3,.,TRBV5-6,TGTGCCAGCAGCTTTAGGGCCAGGGTTTGGACAGATACGCAGTATTTT,CASSFRARVWTDTQYF
.,TRBJ2-7,.,TRBV27,TGTGCCAGCAGTTTAGGCCCCGAGCAGTACTTC,CASSLGPEQYF
.,TRBJ1-5,.,TRBV28,TGTGCCAGCAGTAGGGGTTCTTCAAATCAGCCCCAGCATTTT,CASSRGSSNQPQHF
TRBD1,TRBJ1-1,.,TRBV7-9,TGTGCCAGCAGCTCCGGACAGGGGGCGAGTGTGGCTTTCTTT,CASSSGQGASVAFF
TRBD2,TRBJ2-7,.,TRBV6-5,TGTGCCAGCAAAATGGATGGCGGGAGGATTTACGAGCAGTACTTC,CASKMDGGRIYEQYF
TRBD2,TRBJ2-7,few,TRBV28,TGTGCCAGCAGCCGAGGACGGGGAGGGGAGCAGTACTTC,CASSRGRGGEQYF
TRBD1,TRBJ1-1,.,TRBV18,TGTGCCAGCTCACCGCAGGGGGCTGTGAACACTGAAGCTTTCTTT,CASSPQGAVNTEAFF
TRBD1,TRBJ2-7,medium-sized,TRBV4-3,TGCGCCAGCAGCCAAAGGACAGGGCGCGAGCAGTACTTC,CASSQRTGREQYF